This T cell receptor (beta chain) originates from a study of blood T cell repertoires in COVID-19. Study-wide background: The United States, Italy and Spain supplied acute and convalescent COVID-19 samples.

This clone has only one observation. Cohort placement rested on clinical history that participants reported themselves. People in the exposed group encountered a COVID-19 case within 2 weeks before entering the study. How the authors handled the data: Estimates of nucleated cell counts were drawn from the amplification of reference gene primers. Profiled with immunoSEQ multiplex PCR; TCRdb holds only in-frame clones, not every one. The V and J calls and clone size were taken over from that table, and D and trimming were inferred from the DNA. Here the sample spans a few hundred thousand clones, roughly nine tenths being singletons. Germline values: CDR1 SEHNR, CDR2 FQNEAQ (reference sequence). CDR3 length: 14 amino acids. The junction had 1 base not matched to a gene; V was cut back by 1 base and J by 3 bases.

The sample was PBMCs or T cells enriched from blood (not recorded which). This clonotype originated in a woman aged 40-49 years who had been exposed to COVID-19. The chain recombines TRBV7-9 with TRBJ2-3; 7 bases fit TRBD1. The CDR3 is CASSLEGATDTQYF. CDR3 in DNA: TGTGCCAGCAGCTTAGAGGGGGCTACAGATACGCAGTATTTT.